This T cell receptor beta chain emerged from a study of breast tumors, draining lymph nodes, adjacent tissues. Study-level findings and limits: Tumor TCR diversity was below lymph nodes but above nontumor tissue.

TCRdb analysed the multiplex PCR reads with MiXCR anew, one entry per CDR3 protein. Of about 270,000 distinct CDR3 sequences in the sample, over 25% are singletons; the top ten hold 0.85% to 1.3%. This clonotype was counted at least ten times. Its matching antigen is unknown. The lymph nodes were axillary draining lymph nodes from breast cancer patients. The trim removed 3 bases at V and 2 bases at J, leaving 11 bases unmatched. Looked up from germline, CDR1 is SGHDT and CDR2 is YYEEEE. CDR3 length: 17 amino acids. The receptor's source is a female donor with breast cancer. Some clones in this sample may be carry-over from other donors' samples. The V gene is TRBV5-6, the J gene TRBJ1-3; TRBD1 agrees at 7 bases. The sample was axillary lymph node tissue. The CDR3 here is CASSWTGLTNTGNTIYF. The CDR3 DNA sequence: TGTGCCAGCAGCTGGACAGGTCTAACCAATACTGGAAACACCATATATTTT.